The sequence of this TCR beta chain was determined in a study of TIL therapy for anti-PD-1-resistant metastatic lung cancer. Study at large: Tumor harvest preceded PD-1/PD-L1 blockade, followed by nivolumab treatment. Study results and limitations: TIL clonotype persistence in blood showed no apparent association with response.

Time point: pre-treatment sample, taken before nivolumab and TIL therapy. This clone was seen just once. Its antigen is not known. Trimming shortened V by 6 bases and J by 0 bases, and 23 bases separated the two germline ends. The germline V gene has CDR1 MNHEY and CDR2 SMNVEV (reference sequence). This CDR3 spans 19 amino acids. Sequencing used immunoSEQ v3. Method: immunoSEQ multiplex PCR; TCRdb's copy keeps in-frame clones and lacks some. The sample lists approximately 17,000 clones; 60% to 80% were seen once. Sequenced material: blood, taken at baseline. This sequence joins TRBV27 and TRBJ1-4, with TRBD1 as a possible D gene (6 bases). This TCR came from a person aged 25 to 85 with non-small cell lung cancer. This CDR3 is CASSKTGGQLTATNEKLFF. For the CDR3, the DNA is TGTGCCAGCAGCAAAACCGGCGGACAGCTTACTGCAACTAATGAAAAACTGTTTTTT. Drawing the rest from reference TRBV27 and TRBJ1-4, the complete variable domain is EAQVTQNPRYLITVTGKKLTVTCSQNMNHEYMSWYRQDPGLGLRQIYYSMNVEVTDKGDVPEGYKVSRKEKRNFPLILESPSPNQTSLYFCASSKTGGQLTATNEKLFFGSGTQLSVL.